This T cell receptor (beta chain) derives from a study of neurological immune-mediated disorders. This sample's time point: longitudinal time-point 1 (baseline). With 4 bases clipped from V and 0 bases from J, the junction kept 8 bases outside the gene matches. This CDR3 is 16 amino acids long. Germline V lookup: CDR1 SGHRS, CDR2 YFSETQ. One entry per CDR3 protein results from TCRdb running MiXCR on the 5' RACE reads. The data show approximately 36,000 distinct CDR3 sequences, 3.2% seen once. Ten or more counts support this clonotype. V gene TRBV5-1 combines with J gene TRBJ2-3, with TRBD1 matching 7 bases. The sequence came from an older woman with multiple sclerosis. Input material: PBMCs. The CDR3 loop is CASSKRTGWSTDTQYF. In nucleotides, the CDR3 is TGCGCCAGCAGCAAAAGGACAGGCTGGAGCACAGATACGCAGTATTTT.